This TCR beta chain is drawn from a study of radiation and T cells in renal cell carcinoma. Study-level results: Baseline intratumoral clonotype presence is unknown without pretreatment biopsies. From baseline, blood top tumor clonotypes peaked at 2 weeks post-radiation.

Remarks on this clone: What it binds is not known.

Here immunoSEQ multiplex PCR was the method, and the copy in TCRdb shows in-frame clones only, minus some. The sample includes 97,000 or so clones, approximately 82% of them seen just once. The CDR3 spans 15 residues. V gave up 1 base and J gave up 2 bases, with 9 bases separating them. Germline values: CDR1 MNHNS, CDR2 SASEGT. Stated time point: blood 4 weeks post-SBRT, at nephrectomy. Treatment here: 15 Gy SBRT to primary tumor, nephrectomy 4 weeks later. Blood was sampled at baseline, 2 weeks and 4 weeks after SBRT. The patient's renal cell carcinoma had clear cell pathology. The rearrangement uses TRBV6-1 and TRBJ1-5; a possible D gene is TRBD1 (6 bases). The specimen comprised blood, sampled from a patient whose treatment included radiotherapy and nephrectomy. The clonotype originates from a man aged 55 to 70 with renal cell carcinoma. The DNA for the CDR3 is TGTGCCAGCAGTGAAGAAGGGGGGGGCAATCAGCCCCAGCATTTT. Protein sequence: CASSEEGGGNQPQHF.